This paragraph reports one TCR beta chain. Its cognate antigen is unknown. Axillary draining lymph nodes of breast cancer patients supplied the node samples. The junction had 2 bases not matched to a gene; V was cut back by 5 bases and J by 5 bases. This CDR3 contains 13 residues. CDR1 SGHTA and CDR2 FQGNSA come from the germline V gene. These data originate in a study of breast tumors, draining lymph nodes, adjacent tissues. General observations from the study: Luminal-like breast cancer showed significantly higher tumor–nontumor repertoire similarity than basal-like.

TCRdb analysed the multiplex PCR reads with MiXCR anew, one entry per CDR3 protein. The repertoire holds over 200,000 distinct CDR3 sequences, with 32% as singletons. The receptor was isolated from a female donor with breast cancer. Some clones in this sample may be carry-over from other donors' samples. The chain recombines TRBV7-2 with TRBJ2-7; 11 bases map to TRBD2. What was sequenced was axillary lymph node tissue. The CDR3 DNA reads TGTGCCAGCAGCCGACTAGCGGGACACGAGCAGTACTTC. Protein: CASSRLAGHEQYF.